Listed here is a single T cell receptor (beta chain). Its antigen target is currently unknown. It has no much larger one-base neighbor in the sample; base qualities were not kept. The data were obtained in a study of shared clonotypes between healthy human individuals (dated by TCRdb to 2020 to 2022). Background for the entire study: The cohort comprised a couple of women and a few men aged 18 to 49 years. For each donor, CD4 naive and CD4 memory were each given three plates, CD8 naive was given two plates, and CD8 memory was given one plate. Blood TCR repertoires of 5 or 6 healthy adults were deeply sequenced to estimate repertoire size and the extent of clonotype sharing between individuals. Libraries were prepared and TCR repertoires were sequenced by different laboratories using diverse techniques, in order to increase sequencing depth and limit assay-specific biases. Per donor, leukapheresis produced somewhere between about 0.94 and 9.5 billion PBMCs. Here is what the overall study found, with its caveats: Around 5% of naive CD4, 3.5% of naive CD8, about 2.4% of memory CD4, and around 0.42% of memory CD8 clonotypes were shared across a handful of donors. Sampling was limited to blood, and TCR repertoires in tissue likely differ from TCR repertoires in blood. Rarefaction of sorted-subset datasets indicated incomplete sequencing despite the large sequencing depth. Naive subsets generally had larger estimated clonotype richness than memory subsets. Higher generation probabilities were observed for clonotypes shared by all four sorted-subset donors than for non-shared clonotypes. Pairwise subsampling indicated that sequencing depth was expected to affect the degree of clonotype sharing among donors. The small number of donors limited the genetic and exposure-history diversity represented.

Trimming takes 7 bases off V and 1 base off J; junction bases not matched to a gene: 10. Reading the germline V gene gives CDR1 MDHEN and CDR2 SYDVKM. The CDR3 sequence holds 15 residues, the cysteine and phenylalanine included. Left in the record is the CDR3 DNA by itself, 45 bases read in frame from the first base. Using the deep immunoSEQ assay, multiplex PCR amplified TCR CDR3 regions from genomic DNA. Extracted genomic DNA from each cell subset was distributed evenly across all wells of several immunoSEQ 96-well plates, and each plate was treated as a replicate. For sorted subsets, each replicate PCR was loaded with approximately 0.2 ug genomic DNA, equivalent to approximately 33,000 T cell genomes. Purified libraries were quantified with a Qubit 3.0 fluorometer, sized on a Bioanalyzer 2100, and re-quantified with the KAPA Library Quantification kit. Each immunoSEQ 96-well plate was sequenced on its own single-read 150-cycle Illumina NextSeq 550 flow cell. Processing in the source paper ran as follows. Because only junctional sequences without quality scores were contained in the immunoSEQ output, filtering matching that applied to full-length reads could not be performed. Sequences were annotated with PyIR, a Python wrapper for IgBLAST v1.9, and V/J genes and CDR3 were assigned using IMGT germline references. Reads with weak V/J assignments (E-value above 1e-6), missing CDR3, stop codons, out-of-frame junctions, or ambiguous translated residues were removed. V3J clonotypes were defined as sequences sharing an identical inferred V gene, J gene, and CDR3 amino acid sequence. The percentage overlap between two repertoires was calculated by dividing the number of shared unique clonotypes by the size of the smaller repertoire. Richness of each repertoire was evaluated using RTK rarefaction, the Chao1 estimator, and Recon v2.1 estimates of unobserved clonotypes. Generation probabilities were computed with OLGA for all TCRbeta clonotypes obtained by the gDNA method from four donors. TCRdb re-hosts the immuneACCESS table, in-frame sequences only. Its copies lack some clones; in the studies checked, an unresolved V gene accounts for under half of them, and the cause for the rest is not known. V and J calls plus clone size are reproduced from that table; the DNA served to infer D and trimming. This sample holds a few hundred thousand clones; about 96% were observed only once. The ten largest account for about 0.32% of the sample.

The donors were healthy, HIV-negative adults who had no recently reported acute infections or vaccinations. Every donor was a Caucasian adult living in Nashville, Tennessee, USA. The CD8 memory samples were a combination of magnetically selected CD45RO+ cells and CCR7-negative CD45RA+ effector memory (TemRA) cells. Blood was collected by leukapheresis, and PBMCs were isolated by Ficoll-Histopaque density gradient centrifugation and then cryopreserved in liquid nitrogen vapor phase. Analytical flow cytometry was used to check the purity and quantity of each magnetically sorted T cell population. From each sorted fraction, genomic DNA was isolated and quantified by UV absorbance on a Nanodrop 2000c.

Recombination linked TRBV28 to TRBJ2-7, and TRBD2 aligns with 7 junction nucleotides. The clonotype originates from a man younger than 40 in good health. Sequencing input: memory CD8+ T cells sorted from blood. The cell subset or site label of this sample denotes: CD45RO+ cells pooled with CCR7-negative TemRA cells. The CDR3 protein is CASTPASGLSYEQYF. The nucleotide sequence is given as TGTGCCAGCACCCCGGCTAGCGGACTTTCCTACGAGCAGTACTTC.